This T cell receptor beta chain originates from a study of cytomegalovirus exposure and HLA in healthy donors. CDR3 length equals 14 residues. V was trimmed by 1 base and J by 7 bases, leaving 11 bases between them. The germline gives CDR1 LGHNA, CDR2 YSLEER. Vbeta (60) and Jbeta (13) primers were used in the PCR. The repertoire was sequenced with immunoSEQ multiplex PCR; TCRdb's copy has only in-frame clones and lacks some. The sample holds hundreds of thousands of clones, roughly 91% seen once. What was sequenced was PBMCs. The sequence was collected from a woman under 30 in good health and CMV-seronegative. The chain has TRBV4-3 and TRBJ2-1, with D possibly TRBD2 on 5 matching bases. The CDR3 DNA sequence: TGCGCCAGCAGCCAAGGGGGAGATTGGAATGAGCAGTTCTTC. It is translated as CASSQGGDWNEQFF.